This TCR beta chain was observed in a study of T cell responses to AZD1222 COVID-19 vaccine. Overall study findings and caveats: There were mostly white British donors and more females than males, and clonal diversity was possibly underestimated. Repertoire sampling happened only post peak T cell response. CD4 TCRs covered the whole spike, strongest at regions 160-218 and 743-854.

About this clone itself: Its antigen remains unidentified.

The CDR3 runs 12 residues. V was cut by 5 bases and J by 4 bases, with 7 bases left in between. Germline V CDR1 and CDR2: SGHVS, FQNEAQ. Produced via immunoSEQ multiplex PCR; TCRdb's table is partial and in-frame only. The sample shows 100,000 to 150,000 clones, 75% to 90% of them seen only once. J is TRBJ2-3 and V is TRBV7-8; no reliable D call. This receptor was taken from an adult in good health. The material sequenced was peripheral blood, taken on day 0 of AZD1222 vaccination. The CDR3 loop is CASSTLADTQYF. CDR3 nucleotide sequence: TGTGCCAGCAGCACCCTCGCAGATACGCAGTATTTT.